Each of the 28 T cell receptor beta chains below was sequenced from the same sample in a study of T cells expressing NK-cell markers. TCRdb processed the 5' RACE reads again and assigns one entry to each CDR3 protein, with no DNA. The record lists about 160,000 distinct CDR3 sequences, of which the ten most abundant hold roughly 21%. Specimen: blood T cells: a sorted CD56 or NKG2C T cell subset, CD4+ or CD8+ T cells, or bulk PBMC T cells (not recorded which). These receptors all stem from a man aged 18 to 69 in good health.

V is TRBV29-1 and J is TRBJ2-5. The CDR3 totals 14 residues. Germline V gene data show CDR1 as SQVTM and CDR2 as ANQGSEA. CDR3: CSAQRVGVLETQYF.

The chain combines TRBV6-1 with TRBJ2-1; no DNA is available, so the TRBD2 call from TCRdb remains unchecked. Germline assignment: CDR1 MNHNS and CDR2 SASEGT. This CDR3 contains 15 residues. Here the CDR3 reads CASSESAGGVYEQFF.

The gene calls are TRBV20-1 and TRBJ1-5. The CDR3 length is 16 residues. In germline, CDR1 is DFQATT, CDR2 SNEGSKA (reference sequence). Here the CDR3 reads CSASVGEGHSNQPQHF.

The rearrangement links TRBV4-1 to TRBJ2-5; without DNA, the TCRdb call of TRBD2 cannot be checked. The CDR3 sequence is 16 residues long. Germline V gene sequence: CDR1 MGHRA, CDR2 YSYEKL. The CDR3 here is CASSQDHSEVEGTQYF.

Here the CDR3 reads CASSHPRGTGDDTQYF. The chain recombines TRBV4-2 with TRBJ2-3; TCRdb's D gene call, TRBD1, goes unchecked for lack of DNA. Germline V gives CDR1 LGHNA, CDR2 YNFKEQ. The CDR3 runs 16 residues.

CDR3 loop: CASSQEGLGERNQPQHF. This chain joins TRBV7-8 and TRBJ1-5. Per germline, CDR1 SGHVS and CDR2 FQNEAQ. The length of the CDR3 is 17 residues.

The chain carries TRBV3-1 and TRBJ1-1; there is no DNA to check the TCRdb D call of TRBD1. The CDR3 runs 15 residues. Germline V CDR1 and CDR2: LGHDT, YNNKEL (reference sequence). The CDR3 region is CASSSPTRGVTEAFF.

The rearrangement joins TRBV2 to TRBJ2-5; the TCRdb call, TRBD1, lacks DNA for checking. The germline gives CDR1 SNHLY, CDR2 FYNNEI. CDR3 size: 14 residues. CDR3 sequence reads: CASSVIGVEETQYF.

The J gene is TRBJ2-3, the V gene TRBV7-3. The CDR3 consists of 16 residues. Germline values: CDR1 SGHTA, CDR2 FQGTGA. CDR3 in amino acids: CASSLGYDHITDTQYF. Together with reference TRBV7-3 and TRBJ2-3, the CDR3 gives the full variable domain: GAGVSQTPSNKVTEKGKYVELRCDPISGHTALYWYRQSLGQGPEFLIYFQGTGAADDSGLPNDRFFAVRPEGSVSTLKIQRTERGDSAVYLCASSLGYDHITDTQYFGPGTRLTVL.

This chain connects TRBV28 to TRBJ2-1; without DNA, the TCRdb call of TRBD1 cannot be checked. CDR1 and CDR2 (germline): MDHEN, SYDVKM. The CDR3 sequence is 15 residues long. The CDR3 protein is CASSPQGTTTTEQFF.

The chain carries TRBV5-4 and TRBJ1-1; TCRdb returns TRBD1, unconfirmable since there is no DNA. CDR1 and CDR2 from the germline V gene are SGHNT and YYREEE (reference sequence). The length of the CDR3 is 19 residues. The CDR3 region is CASSLATWGTGGLHTEAFF.

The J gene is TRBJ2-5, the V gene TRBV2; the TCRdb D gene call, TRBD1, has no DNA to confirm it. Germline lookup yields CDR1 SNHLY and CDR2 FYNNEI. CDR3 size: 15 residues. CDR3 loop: CASDSNHGQQETQYF.

The CDR3 region is CASSLSGMKGYTF. The chain joins TRBV12-3 or TRBV12-4 to TRBJ1-2; with no DNA, the TCRdb D assignment of TRBD1 cannot be verified. This CDR3 has 13 residues.

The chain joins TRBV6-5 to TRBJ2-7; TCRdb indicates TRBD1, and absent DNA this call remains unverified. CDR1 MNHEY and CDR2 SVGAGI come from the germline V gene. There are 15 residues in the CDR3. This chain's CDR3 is CASSYSNRGKREQYF.

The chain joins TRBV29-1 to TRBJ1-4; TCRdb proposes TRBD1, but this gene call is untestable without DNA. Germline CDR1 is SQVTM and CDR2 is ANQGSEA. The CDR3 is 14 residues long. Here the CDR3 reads CSVETPNLNEKLFF.

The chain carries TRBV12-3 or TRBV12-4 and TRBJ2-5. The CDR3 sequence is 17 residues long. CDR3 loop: CASSFSEVGVYQETQYF.

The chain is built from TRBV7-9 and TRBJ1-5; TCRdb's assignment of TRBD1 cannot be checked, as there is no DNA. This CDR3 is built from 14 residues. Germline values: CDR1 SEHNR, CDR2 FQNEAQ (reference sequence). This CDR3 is CASSLAAGNQPQHF.

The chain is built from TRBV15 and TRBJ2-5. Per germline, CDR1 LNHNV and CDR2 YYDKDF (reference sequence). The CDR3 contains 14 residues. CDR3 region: CATSPKEYQETQYF.

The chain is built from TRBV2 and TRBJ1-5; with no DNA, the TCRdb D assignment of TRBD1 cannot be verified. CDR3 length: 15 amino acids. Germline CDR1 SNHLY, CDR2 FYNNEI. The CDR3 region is CASRSTVYSNQPQHF. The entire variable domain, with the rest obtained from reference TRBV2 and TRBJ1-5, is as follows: EPEVTQTPSHQVTQMGQEVILRCVPISNHLYFYWYRQILGQKVEFLVSFYNNEISEKSEIFDDQFSVERPDGSNFTLKIRSTKLEDSAMYFCASRSTVYSNQPQHFGDGTRLSIL.

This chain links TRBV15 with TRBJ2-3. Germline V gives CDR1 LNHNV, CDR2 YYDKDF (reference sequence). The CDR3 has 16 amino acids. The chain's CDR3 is CATSRATTGLKDTQYF.

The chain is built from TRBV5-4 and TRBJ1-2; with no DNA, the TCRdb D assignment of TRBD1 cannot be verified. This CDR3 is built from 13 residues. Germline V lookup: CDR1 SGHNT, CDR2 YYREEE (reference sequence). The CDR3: CASSGETGAGYTF.

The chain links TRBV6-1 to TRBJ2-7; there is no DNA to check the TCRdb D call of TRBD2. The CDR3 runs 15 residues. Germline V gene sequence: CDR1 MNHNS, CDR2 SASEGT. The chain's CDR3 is CASSEETSGGLEQYF.

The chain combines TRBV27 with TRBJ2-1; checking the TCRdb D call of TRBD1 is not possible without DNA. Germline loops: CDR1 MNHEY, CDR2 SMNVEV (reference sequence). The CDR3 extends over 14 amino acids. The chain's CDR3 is CASHRGDSYNEQFF.

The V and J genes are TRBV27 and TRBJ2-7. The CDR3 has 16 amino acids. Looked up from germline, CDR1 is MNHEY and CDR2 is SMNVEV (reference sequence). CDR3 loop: CASSLGFGIGSYEQYF.

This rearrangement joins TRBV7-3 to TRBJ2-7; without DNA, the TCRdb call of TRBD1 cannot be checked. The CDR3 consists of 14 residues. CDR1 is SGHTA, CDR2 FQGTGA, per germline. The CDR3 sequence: CASSLRGSDNEQYF.

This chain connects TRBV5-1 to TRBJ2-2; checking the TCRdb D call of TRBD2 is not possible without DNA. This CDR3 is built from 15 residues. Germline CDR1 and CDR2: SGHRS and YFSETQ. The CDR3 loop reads CASGQLAGSTGELFF.

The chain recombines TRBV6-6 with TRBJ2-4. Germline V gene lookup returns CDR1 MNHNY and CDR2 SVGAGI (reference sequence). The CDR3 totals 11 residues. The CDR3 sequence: CASSSSLVVYF.

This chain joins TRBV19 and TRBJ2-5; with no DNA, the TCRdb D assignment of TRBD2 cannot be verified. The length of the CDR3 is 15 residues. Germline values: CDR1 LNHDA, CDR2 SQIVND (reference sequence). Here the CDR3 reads CASAGLAGAGETQYF.